The clone carrying this T cell receptor (beta chain) has only a few counts. No antigen is known for it. This entry is derived from a study of T-cell memory formation after mild COVID-19. TCRdb ran MiXCR on the 5' RACE reads and lists one entry per CDR3 protein. The table has about 500,000 distinct CDR3 sequences, approximately 20% seen once. Findings and caveats of the study: CD4+ contracting clones lay mainly in CM and EM, CD8+ ones in EMRA.

V was pared by 3 bases and J by 9 bases, with 8 bases of the junction left unmatched. The CDR3 is made up of 14 amino acids. V usage is TRBV12-3 or TRBV12-4 and J usage is TRBJ1-5; TRBD1 aligns across 7 bases. This sequence originates from an adult woman who had mild COVID-19 (a few samples of this study predate the infection). Cell type and time point are not known. Specimen: PBMCs or a T cell subset sorted from them (not recorded which). The CDR3 nucleotides are TGTGCCAGCAGTTTGGGACAGCCGCAGGGGCCCCAGCATTTT. This translates into CASSLGQPQGPQHF.